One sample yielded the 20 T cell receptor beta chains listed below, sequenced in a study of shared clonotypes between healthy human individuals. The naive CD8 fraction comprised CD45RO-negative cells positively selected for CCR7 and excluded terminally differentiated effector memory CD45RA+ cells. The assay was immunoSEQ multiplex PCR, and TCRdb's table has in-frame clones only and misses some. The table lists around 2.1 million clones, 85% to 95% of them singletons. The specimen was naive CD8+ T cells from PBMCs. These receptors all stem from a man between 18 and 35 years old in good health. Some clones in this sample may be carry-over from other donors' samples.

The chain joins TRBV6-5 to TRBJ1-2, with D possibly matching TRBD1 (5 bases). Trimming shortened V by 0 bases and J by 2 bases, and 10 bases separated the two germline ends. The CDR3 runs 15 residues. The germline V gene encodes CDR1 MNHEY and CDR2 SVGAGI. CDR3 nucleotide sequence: TGTGCCAGCAGTTACTCGAGCTGGGGGAACTATGGCTACACCTTC. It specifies CASSYSSWGNYGYTF.

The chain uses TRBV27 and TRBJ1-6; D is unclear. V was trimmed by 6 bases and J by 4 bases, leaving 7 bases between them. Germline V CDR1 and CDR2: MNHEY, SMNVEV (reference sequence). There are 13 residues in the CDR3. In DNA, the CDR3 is TGTGCCAGCAGAGCACGGTATAATTCACCCCTCCACTTT. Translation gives CASRARYNSPLHF.

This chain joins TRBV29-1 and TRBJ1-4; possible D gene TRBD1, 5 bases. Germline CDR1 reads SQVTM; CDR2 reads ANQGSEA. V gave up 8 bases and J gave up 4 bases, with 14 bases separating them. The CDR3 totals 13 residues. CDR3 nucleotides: TGCAGCTTTTGGGACGGACTTAATGAAAAACTGTTTTTT. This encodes CSFWDGLNEKLFF.

CDR3 residues: CATRRGEGVNTEAFF. The DNA of the CDR3 is TGCGCCACCAGGAGGGGGGAAGGGGTGAACACTGAAGCTTTCTTT. J is TRBJ1-1 and V is TRBV10-1, with D maybe TRBD1 (6 bases). This CDR3 spans 15 amino acids. The germline CDR1 and CDR2 sequences are WNHNN and SYGVQD (reference sequence). Trimming cost V 10 bases and J 0 bases, with 18 bases left between them.

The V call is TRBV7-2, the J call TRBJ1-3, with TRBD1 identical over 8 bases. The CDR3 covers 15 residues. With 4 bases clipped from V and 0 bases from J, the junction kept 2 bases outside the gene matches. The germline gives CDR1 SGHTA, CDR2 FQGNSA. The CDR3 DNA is TGTGCCAGCAGCTCGGGACAGGCCTCTGGAAACACCATATATTTT. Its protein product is CASSSGQASGNTIYF.

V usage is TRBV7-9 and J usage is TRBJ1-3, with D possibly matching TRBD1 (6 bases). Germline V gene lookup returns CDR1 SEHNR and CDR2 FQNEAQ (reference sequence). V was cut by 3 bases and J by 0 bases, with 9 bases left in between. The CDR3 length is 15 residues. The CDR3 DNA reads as TGTGCCAGCAGCTTTACAGGGTCCTCTGGAAACACCATATATTTT. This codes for CASSFTGSSGNTIYF.

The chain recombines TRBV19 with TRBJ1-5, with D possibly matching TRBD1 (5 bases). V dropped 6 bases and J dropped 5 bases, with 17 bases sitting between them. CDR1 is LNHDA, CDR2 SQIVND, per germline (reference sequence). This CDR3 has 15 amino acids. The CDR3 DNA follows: TGTGCCAGTAGGCGACTCCGGGACCCCTATCAGCCCCAGCATTTT. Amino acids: CASRRLRDPYQPQHF. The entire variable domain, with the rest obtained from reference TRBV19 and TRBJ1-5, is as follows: DGGITQSPKYLFRKEGQNVTLSCEQNLNHDAMYWYRQDPGQGLRLIYYSQIVNDFQKGDIAEGYSVSREKKESFPLTVTSAQKNPTAFYLCASRRLRDPYQPQHFGDGTRLSIL.

The CDR3 spells CASSRTVKNTEAFF. The CDR3 coding sequence is TGCGCCAGCAGCCGGACGGTGAAGAACACTGAAGCTTTCTTT. The chain carries TRBV4-3 and TRBJ1-1; no firm D call. V lost 4 bases and J lost 1, with 10 bases in between. The CDR3 has 14 amino acids. The V gene's germline CDR1 is LGHNA and CDR2 YSLEER.

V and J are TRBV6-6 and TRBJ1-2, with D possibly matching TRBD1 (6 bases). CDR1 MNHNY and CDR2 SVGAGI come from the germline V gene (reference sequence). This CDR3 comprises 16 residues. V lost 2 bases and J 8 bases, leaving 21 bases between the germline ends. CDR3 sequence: CASSYVLWGAFQGYTF. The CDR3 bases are TGTGCCAGCAGTTACGTCTTATGGGGGGCTTTTCAGGGCTACACCTTC.

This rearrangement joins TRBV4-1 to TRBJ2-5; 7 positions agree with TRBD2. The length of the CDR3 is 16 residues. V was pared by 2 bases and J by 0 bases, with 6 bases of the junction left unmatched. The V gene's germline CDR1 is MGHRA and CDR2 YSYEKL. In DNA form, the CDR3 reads TGCGCCAGCAGCCAACGGCTAGCGGAGTACCAAGAGACCCAGTACTTC. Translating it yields CASSQRLAEYQETQYF.

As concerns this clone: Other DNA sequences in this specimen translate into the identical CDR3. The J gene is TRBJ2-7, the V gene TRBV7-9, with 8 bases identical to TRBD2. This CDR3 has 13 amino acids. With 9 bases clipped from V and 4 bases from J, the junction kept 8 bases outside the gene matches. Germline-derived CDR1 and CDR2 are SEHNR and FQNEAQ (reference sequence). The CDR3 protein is CASQAGDSYEQYF. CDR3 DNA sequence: TGTGCCAGTCAAGCGGGAGATAGTTACGAGCAGTACTTC. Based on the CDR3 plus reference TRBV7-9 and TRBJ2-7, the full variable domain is DTGVSQNPRHKITKRGQNVTFRCDPISEHNRLYWYRQTLGQGPEFLTYFQNEAQLEKSRLLSDRFSAERPKGSFSTLEIQRTEQGDSAMYLCASQAGDSYEQYFGPGTRLTVT.

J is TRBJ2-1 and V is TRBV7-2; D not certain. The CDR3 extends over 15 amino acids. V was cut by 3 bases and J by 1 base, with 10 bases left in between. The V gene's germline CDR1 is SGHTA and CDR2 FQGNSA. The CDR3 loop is CASSFMSESYNEQFF. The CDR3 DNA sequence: TGTGCCAGCAGCTTCATGTCTGAGTCCTACAATGAGCAGTTCTTC.

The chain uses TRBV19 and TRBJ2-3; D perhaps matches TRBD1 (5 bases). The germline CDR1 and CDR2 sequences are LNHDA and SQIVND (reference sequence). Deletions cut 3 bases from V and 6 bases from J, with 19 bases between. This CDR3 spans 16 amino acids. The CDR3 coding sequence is TGTGCCAGTAGTATCACAGGCGCCCGGGTTTTGGATACGCAGTATTTT. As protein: CASSITGARVLDTQYF. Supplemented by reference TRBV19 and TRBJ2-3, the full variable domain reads DGGITQSPKYLFRKEGQNVTLSCEQNLNHDAMYWYRQDPGQGLRLIYYSQIVNDFQKGDIAEGYSVSREKKESFPLTVTSAQKNPTAFYLCASSITGARVLDTQYFGPGTRLTVL.

The CDR3 bases are TGTGCCAGCAGCTTATCCCGGACCCGATCCTACAATGAGCAGTTCTTC. Its translation: CASSLSRTRSYNEQFF. The chain joins TRBV11-2 to TRBJ2-1, with unresolved D. The CDR3 spans 16 residues. V lost 2 bases and J 1 base, leaving 12 bases between the germline ends. The germline V gene encodes CDR1 SGHAT and CDR2 FQNNGV.

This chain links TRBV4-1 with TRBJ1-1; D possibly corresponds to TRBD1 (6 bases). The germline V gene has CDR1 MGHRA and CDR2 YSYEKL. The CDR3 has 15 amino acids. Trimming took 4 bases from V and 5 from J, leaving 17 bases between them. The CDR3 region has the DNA TGCGCCAGCAGCCCCGAAATTACAGGGTGGACTGAAGCTTTCTTT. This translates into CASSPEITGWTEAFF.

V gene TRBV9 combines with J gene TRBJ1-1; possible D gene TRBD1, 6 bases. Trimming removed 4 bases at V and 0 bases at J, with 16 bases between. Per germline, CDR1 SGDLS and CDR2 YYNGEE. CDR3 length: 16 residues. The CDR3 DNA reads TGTGCCAGCAGCCCAGCGACAGGAATTATGAACACTGAAGCTTTCTTT. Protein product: CASSPATGIMNTEAFF.

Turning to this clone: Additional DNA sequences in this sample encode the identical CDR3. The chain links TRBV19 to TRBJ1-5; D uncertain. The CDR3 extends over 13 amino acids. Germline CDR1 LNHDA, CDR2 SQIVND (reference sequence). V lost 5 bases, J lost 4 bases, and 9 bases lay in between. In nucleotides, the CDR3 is TGTGCCAGTAGTGGAGTGTTTAATCAGCCCCAGCATTTT. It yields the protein CASSGVFNQPQHF.

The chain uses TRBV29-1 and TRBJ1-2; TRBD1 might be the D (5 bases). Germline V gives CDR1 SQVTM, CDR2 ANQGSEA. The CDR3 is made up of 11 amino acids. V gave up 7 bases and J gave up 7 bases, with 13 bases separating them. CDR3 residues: CSAEVGTGYTF. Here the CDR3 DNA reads TGCAGCGCCGAGGTAGGGACTGGCTACACCTTC. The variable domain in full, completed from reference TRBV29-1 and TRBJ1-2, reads SAVISQKPSRDICQRGTSLTIQCQVDSQVTMMFWYRQQPGQSLTLIATANQGSEATYESGFVIDKFPISRPNLTFSTLTVSNMSPEDSSIYLCSAEVGTGYTFGSGTRLTVV.

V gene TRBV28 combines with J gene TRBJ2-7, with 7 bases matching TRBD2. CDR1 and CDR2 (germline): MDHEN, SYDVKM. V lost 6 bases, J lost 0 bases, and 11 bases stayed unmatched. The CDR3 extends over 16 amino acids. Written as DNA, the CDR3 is TGTGCCAGCAGCGACTGGGAGGGGCTCCACTCCTACGAGCAGTACTTC. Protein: CASSDWEGLHSYEQYF. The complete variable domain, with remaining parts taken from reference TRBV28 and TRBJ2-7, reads DVKVTQSSRYLVKRTGEKVFLECVQDMDHENMFWYRQDPGLGLRLIYFSYDVKMKEKGDIPEGYSVSREKKERFSLILESASTNQTSMYLCASSDWEGLHSYEQYFGPGTRLTVT.

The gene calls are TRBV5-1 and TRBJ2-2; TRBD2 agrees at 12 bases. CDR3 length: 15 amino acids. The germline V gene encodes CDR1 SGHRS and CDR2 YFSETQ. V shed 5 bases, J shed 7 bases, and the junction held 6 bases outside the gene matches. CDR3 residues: CASSWTSGTIGELFF. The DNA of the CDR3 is TGCGCCAGCAGTTGGACTAGCGGGACCATCGGGGAGCTGTTTTTT.